These 13 T cell receptor beta chains were sequenced from one sample in a study of regulatory T cells in long-lasting Graves disease. Building the TCR beta libraries relied on iRepertoire HTBI primers, and CDR3 regions underwent Arm-PCR. TCRdb fed the multiplex PCR reads into MiXCR, producing one record per CDR3 protein. The top ten clones hold around 12% of a sample with some 420,000 distinct CDR3 sequences, approximately 23% of them seen once. Time point meaning: persistent/refractory GD, antithyroid drugs over 5 years with positive TRAb. Scientists built the TCR library using RNA that was extracted from PBMCs. Specimen: peripheral blood mononuclear cells (PBMCs), collected when the disease was refractory, from a patient treated with antithyroid drugs. Receptors were obtained from a female donor with Graves disease.

This clonotype was seen repeatedly, ten times or more. J is TRBJ2-7 and V is TRBV2; D could derive from TRBD1 or TRBD2 (6 bases each). With 2 bases removed from V and 6 bases from J, the gap between germline ends came to 14 bases. Germline V gene sequence: CDR1 SNHLY, CDR2 FYNNEI. This CDR3 is built from 14 residues. CDR3 loop: CASSEIRGPGEQYF. The CDR3 DNA sequence: TGTGCCAGCAGTGAAATCCGGGGGCCGGGCGAGCAGTACTTC.

This clonotype was seen at least ten times. The DNA of the CDR3 is TGTGCCACCAGCTACAGGGACACTGAAGCTTTCTTT. Residues: CATSYRDTEAFF. The rearrangement uses TRBV24-1 and TRBJ1-1; possibly TRBD1 for D (6 bases). CDR1 and CDR2 from the germline V gene are KGHDR and SFDVKD. Between the trimmed V and J ends, which lost 7 bases and 3 bases, there was a span of 8 bases. The length of the CDR3 is 12 residues.

The table lists this clonotype with many counts. The chain is built from TRBV12-3 or TRBV12-4 and TRBJ2-7; TRBD2 might be the D (5 bases). This CDR3 is 13 amino acids long. With 6 bases removed from V and 7 bases from J, the gap between germline ends came to 16 bases. The chain's CDR3 is CASRTDGRREQYF. The CDR3 DNA follows: TGTGCCAGCAGGACGGACGGGCGGAGGGAGCAGTACTTC.

This clonotype has more than one count but fewer than ten. The V gene is TRBV6-1, the J gene TRBJ2-2; 12 bases fit TRBD2. There are 15 residues in the CDR3. Germline loops: CDR1 MNHNS, CDR2 SASEGT. The junction had 3 bases not matched to a gene; V was cut back by 7 bases and J by 3 bases. CDR3 protein: CASNLAGGYTGELFF. CDR3 DNA: TGTGCCAGCAACCTAGCGGGAGGGTACACCGGGGAGCTGTTTTTT.

The J gene is TRBJ1-1, the V gene TRBV20-1; D remains unclear. The CDR3 has 13 amino acids. Trimming took 0 bases from V and 3 from J, leaving 8 bases between them. CDR1 and CDR2 from the germline V gene are DFQATT and SNEGSKA (reference sequence). CDR3 protein: CSARDPGHTEAFF. The CDR3 nucleotides are TGCAGTGCTAGAGATCCGGGCCACACTGAAGCTTTCTTT.

Many counts were recorded for this clonotype. The chain joins TRBV6-1 to TRBJ1-1; 9 bases match TRBD1. Germline values: CDR1 MNHNS, CDR2 SASEGT. The CDR3 loop spans 15 amino acids. With 6 bases clipped from V and 3 bases from J, the junction kept 8 bases outside the gene matches. CDR3 loop: CASRLDRGWHTEAFF. DNA of the CDR3: TGTGCCAGCAGGCTGGACAGGGGTTGGCACACTGAAGCTTTCTTT.

To note about this clonotype: This clone may be a read error of a much larger clone one base away. The chain employs TRBV6-1 and TRBJ1-2; D possibly corresponds to TRBD1 (5 bases). The CDR3 loop spans 11 amino acids. Germline lookup yields CDR1 MNHNS and CDR2 SASEGT. CDR3: CASRGDYGCTF. As DNA, the CDR3 is TGTGCCAGCCGGGGCGACTATGGCTGCACCTTC.

The rearrangement uses TRBV6-2 or TRBV6-3 and TRBJ2-7, with D perhaps matching TRBD1 (6 bases). The CDR3 consists of 15 residues. The ends were cut back, 2 bases at V and 3 bases at J, with 14 bases in the middle. CDR1 is MNHEY and CDR2 is SVGEGT in the germline V gene. In DNA form, the CDR3 reads TGTGCCAGCAGTTACGGGGCAGGGGCGGGCTACGAGCAGTACTTC. Its translation is CASSYGAGAGYEQYF.

This clonotype was picked up many times. This chain links TRBV19 with TRBJ1-1, with no clear D. Trimming removed 5 bases from V and 5 bases from J, with 15 bases in between. The germline CDR1 and CDR2 sequences are LNHDA and SQIVND (reference sequence). This CDR3 comprises 14 residues. For the CDR3, the DNA is TGTGCCAGTAGTGTCTCACCTTTGGAAACTGAAGCTTTCTTT. Protein: CASSVSPLETEAFF.

This clonotype was recorded many times. The genes are TRBV2 and TRBJ2-2; D not resolved. V was clipped by 2 bases and J by 6 bases, with 10 bases between them. There are 14 residues in the CDR3. The germline V gene has CDR1 SNHLY and CDR2 FYNNEI. DNA of the CDR3: TGTGCCAGCAGTGAACTGGTTCGGGCCGGGGAGCTGTTTTTT. Amino acid sequence: CASSELVRAGELFF. Combining the CDR3 with reference TRBV2 and TRBJ2-2 gives the whole variable domain EPEVTQTPSHQVTQMGQEVILRCVPISNHLYFYWYRQILGQKVEFLVSFYNNEISEKSEIFDDQFSVERPDGSNFTLKIRSTKLEDSAMYFCASSELVRAGELFFGEGSRLTVL.

This chain links TRBV28 with TRBJ2-7; possible D gene TRBD2, 7 bases. Trimming took off 6 bases at V and 5 bases at J, with 14 bases between the two ends. Germline V gene sequence: CDR1 MDHEN, CDR2 SYDVKM. The CDR3 totals 13 residues. This CDR3 reads CASRGGGHDEQYF. CDR3 DNA: TGTGCCAGCAGGGGGGGGGGCCACGACGAGCAGTACTTC.

This clonotype was observed at least ten times. The V call is TRBV6-1, the J call TRBJ2-7, with a tentative D call TRBD1 (6 bases). Germline V CDR1 and CDR2: MNHNS, SASEGT. V was clipped by 3 bases and J by 2 bases, with 14 bases between them. The CDR3 totals 15 residues. Here the CDR3 DNA reads TGTGCCAGCAGTGACACAGGGTCCACCACCTACGAGCAGTACTTC. This sequence encodes CASSDTGSTTYEQYF.

This clonotype has only a few counts. The junction departs from germline at one end; a sequencing error may be responsible. The chain joins TRBV6-2 or TRBV6-3 to TRBJ2-7; D is uncertain. The germline CDR1 and CDR2 sequences are MNHEY and SVGEGT. The CDR3 is 11 amino acids. DNA for the CDR3: TGTGCCAGCAGTTCCTCCACCGAGCAGTATTTC. Translation: CASSSSTEQYF.